The 26 T cell receptor beta chains reported below all come from one sample, sequenced in a study of OX40 agonist ivuxolimab in advanced cancers. Sequencing was performed with immunoSEQ multiplex PCR; in TCRdb, only in-frame clones are kept and a portion is missing. In the table there are some 86,000 clones, 75% to 95% of which are singletons. Sequencing was performed on CD4+ or CD8+ T cells sorted from blood, taken in a trial of the OX40 agonist ivuxolimab. Receptors originate from an adult with an advanced solid tumor such as melanoma, head and neck, liver or kidney cancer.

The rearrangement links TRBV2 to TRBJ2-3, with D possibly called TRBD1 or TRBD2 (5 bases each). The CDR3 totals 12 residues. Germline V gene sequence: CDR1 SNHLY, CDR2 FYNNEI. V lost 7 bases, J lost 5 bases, and 10 bases lay in between. The CDR3 loop reads CASNPGQDTQYF. Here the CDR3 DNA reads TGTGCCAGCAACCCGGGGCAAGATACGCAGTATTTT. Together with reference TRBV2 and TRBJ2-3, the CDR3 gives the full variable domain: EPEVTQTPSHQVTQMGQEVILRCVPISNHLYFYWYRQILGQKVEFLVSFYNNEISEKSEIFDDQFSVERPDGSNFTLKIRSTKLEDSAMYFCASNPGQDTQYFGPGTRLTVL.

The V call is TRBV2, the J call TRBJ2-5; D is tentatively TRBD1 or TRBD2 (5 bases each). The J call may be mistaken, given a closer DNA end match to TRBJ2-7. CDR3 length equals 15 residues. Germline CDR1 is SNHLY and CDR2 is FYNNEI. CDR3 protein: CASSGQGYEGSEQYF. CDR3 bases: TGTGCCAGCAGTGGCCAGGGCTATGAGGGGAGCGAGCAGTACTTC.

The chain has TRBV19 and TRBJ2-7; D gene ambiguous. The CDR3 loop spans 15 amino acids. In germline, CDR1 is LNHDA, CDR2 SQIVND (reference sequence). Trimming pared 7 bases from V and 3 bases from J, leaving 19 bases between. The CDR3 protein is CASTSAQPPHYEQYF. DNA for the CDR3: TGTGCCAGTACCTCCGCACAACCCCCTCACTACGAGCAGTACTTC.

The chain recombines TRBV7-9 with TRBJ2-7, with 8 bases that match TRBD1. J was trimmed by 6 bases and V by 4 bases; bases with no gene match: 5. Germline loops: CDR1 SEHNR, CDR2 FQNEAQ (reference sequence). This CDR3 has 13 amino acids. The DNA for the CDR3 is TGTGCCAGCAGCTCCCGAGACAGGGGCGAGCAGTACTTC. Amino acids: CASSSRDRGEQYF.

J is TRBJ2-2 and V is TRBV6-5, with D possibly being TRBD1 (5 bases). The CDR3 totals 15 residues. CDR1 is MNHEY and CDR2 is SVGAGI in the germline V gene. V gave up 0 bases and J gave up 4 bases, with 9 bases separating them. In nucleotides, the CDR3 is TGTGCCAGCAGTTACTCGAACAGGATCACCGGGGAGCTGTTTTTT. Amino acid sequence: CASSYSNRITGELFF.

This chain joins TRBV5-1 and TRBJ2-2, with 11 bases fitting TRBD2. The junction had 14 bases not matched to a gene; V was cut back by 2 bases and J by 5 bases. CDR1 SGHRS and CDR2 YFSETQ come from the germline V gene. The CDR3 extends over 19 amino acids. This chain's CDR3 is CASSFRVAGGVLETGELFF. In DNA, the CDR3 is TGCGCCAGCAGCTTTCGGGTAGCGGGAGGGGTCCTGGAGACCGGGGAGCTGTTTTTT.

This clone was recorded once. The chain links TRBV5-4 to TRBJ1-1; a possible D gene is TRBD1 (6 bases). The germline V gene has CDR1 SGHNT and CDR2 YYREEE (reference sequence). Trimming stripped 1 base from V and 2 bases from J, with 12 bases between. The CDR3 is made up of 15 amino acids. CDR3 bases: TGTGCCAGCAGCTTGAAGTTAGGGGGAAACACTGAAGCTTTCTTT. This codes for CASSLKLGGNTEAFF.

V gene TRBV5-1 combines with J gene TRBJ2-5; a possible D gene is TRBD1 (6 bases). The CDR3 extends over 13 amino acids. The germline V and J ends were trimmed by 4 bases and 5 bases, with 12 bases remaining between them. In germline, CDR1 is SGHRS, CDR2 YFSETQ. In nucleotides, the CDR3 is TGCGCCAGCAGCCGAGACAGGTCGGAGACCCAGTACTTC. Amino acid sequence: CASSRDRSETQYF.

The chain employs TRBV29-1 and TRBJ2-3; D is perhaps TRBD1 (6 bases). Germline V CDR1 and CDR2: SQVTM, ANQGSEA. Trimming removed 5 bases from V and 2 bases from J, with 14 bases in between. The CDR3 runs to 14 residues. The CDR3: CSVKEAGATDTQYF. DNA for the CDR3: TGCAGCGTTAAGGAGGCAGGGGCCACAGATACGCAGTATTTT.

This clone was recorded a few times. In the same sample, other DNA sequences code for this CDR3. CDR3 nucleotides: TGTGCCAGCTCACCGGATGGGGGTAACTATGGCTACACCTTC. Protein product: CASSPDGGNYGYTF. The chain combines TRBV18 with TRBJ1-2; tentative D call: TRBD1 (5 bases). Looked up from germline, CDR1 is KGHSH and CDR2 is LQKENI. V gave up 3 bases and J gave up 1 base, with 9 bases separating them. CDR3 length: 14 amino acids.

The chain combines TRBV6-5 with TRBJ2-7; 10 bases are a match to TRBD1. This CDR3 has 14 residues. CDR1 MNHEY and CDR2 SVGAGI come from the germline V gene. With 7 bases clipped from V and 3 bases from J, the junction kept 6 bases outside the gene matches. Written as DNA, the CDR3 is TGTGCCAGCAATCCGGGACAGGGGTTCTACGAGCAGTACTTC. It encodes CASNPGQGFYEQYF.

The chain employs TRBV30 and TRBJ2-7; D ambiguous. In germline, CDR1 is GTSNPN, CDR2 SVGIG (reference sequence). The length of the CDR3 is 11 residues. V was cut by 1 base and J by 5 bases, with 6 bases left in between. The CDR3 DNA reads as TGTGCCTGGAGTGACGCTGACGAGCAGTACTTC. Its translation is CAWSDADEQYF.

The chain carries TRBV19 and TRBJ1-4; the D gene is possibly TRBD1 (5 bases). Trimming pared 6 bases from V and 6 bases from J, leaving 8 bases between. In germline, CDR1 is LNHDA, CDR2 SQIVND (reference sequence). The length of the CDR3 is 12 residues. CDR3 protein: CASRGDHEKLFF. Here the CDR3 DNA reads TGTGCCAGTAGGGGGGATCATGAAAAACTGTTTTTT.

V usage is TRBV4-1 and J usage is TRBJ2-7; D possibly corresponds to TRBD2 (5 bases). Between the trimmed V and J ends, which lost 1 base and 2 bases, there was a span of 12 bases. The germline CDR1 and CDR2 sequences are MGHRA and YSYEKL. This CDR3 is built from 15 residues. CDR3 protein: CASSQAARAPYEQYF. In DNA, the CDR3 is TGCGCCAGCAGCCAAGCTGCGCGGGCACCCTACGAGCAGTACTTC.

The chain has TRBV28 and TRBJ1-2; 10 bases match TRBD1. The junction had 4 bases not matched to a gene; V was cut back by 4 bases and J by 5 bases. This CDR3 is 14 amino acids long. Germline V gives CDR1 MDHEN, CDR2 SYDVKM. The CDR3 reads CASSSGTGVYGYTF. Written as DNA, the CDR3 is TGTGCCAGCAGTTCCGGGACAGGGGTATATGGCTACACCTTC.

This clone appeared a single time. The V and J genes are TRBV19 and TRBJ1-1; D is unresolved. This CDR3 contains 15 residues. Germline CDR1 LNHDA, CDR2 SQIVND (reference sequence). V shed 9 bases and J shed 6 bases, with 23 bases lying between them. CDR3 sequence reads: CASLSPGGRGSEAFF. The CDR3 region has the DNA TGTGCCAGCCTCTCTCCAGGAGGCCGGGGATCTGAAGCTTTCTTT. Looking up the rest from reference TRBV19 and TRBJ1-1 gives the full variable domain: DGGITQSPKYLFRKEGQNVTLSCEQNLNHDAMYWYRQDPGQGLRLIYYSQIVNDFQKGDIAEGYSVSREKKESFPLTVTSAQKNPTAFYLCASLSPGGRGSEAFFGQGTRLTVV.

The genes are TRBV19 and TRBJ2-2; a weak D match, TRBD2 (6 bases). CDR3 length: 18 residues. Germline V CDR1 and CDR2: LNHDA, SQIVND (reference sequence). Trimming stripped 3 bases from V and 0 bases from J, with 17 bases between. The CDR3 bases are TGTGCCAGTAGTATGGTTCCGGGACTCCACGCGAACACCGGGGAGCTGTTTTTT. Translation: CASSMVPGLHANTGELFF.

This clone was found once. This chain uses TRBV10-3 with TRBJ2-3; D ambiguous. The CDR3 spans 11 residues. Germline CDR1 is ENHRY and CDR2 is SYGVKD. V dropped 6 bases and J dropped 3 bases, with 4 bases sitting between them. The CDR3 protein is CAISQTDTQYF. The CDR3 bases are TGTGCCATCAGCCAAACAGATACGCAGTATTTT.

V usage is TRBV9 and J usage is TRBJ2-3, with TRBD1 matching 9 bases. Germline V gene sequence: CDR1 SGDLS, CDR2 YYNGEE. The CDR3 loop spans 16 amino acids. Losses at the gene ends were 0 bases for V and 6 bases for J; bases not matched to a gene: 8. For the CDR3, the DNA is TGTGCCAGCAGCGTAGAGGGGGACAGGGTATCGGATACGCAGTATTTT. Translating gives CASSVEGDRVSDTQYF.

V and J are TRBV15 and TRBJ2-2; 12 bases match TRBD2. Germline lookup yields CDR1 LNHNV and CDR2 YYDKDF (reference sequence). Trimming took 0 bases from V and 6 from J; bases not matched to a gene: 5. The CDR3 totals 17 residues. The CDR3 loop is CATSRDFASGRAGELFF. The CDR3 bases are TGTGCCACCAGCAGAGATTTCGCTAGCGGGAGGGCCGGGGAGCTGTTTTTT.

The rearrangement joins TRBV5-1 to TRBJ2-1, with no clear D. CDR3 length: 14 residues. Germline CDR1 SGHRS, CDR2 YFSETQ. V gave up 2 bases and J gave up 3 bases, with 9 bases separating them. CDR3 protein: CASSFERNYNEQFF. Written as DNA, the CDR3 is TGCGCCAGCAGCTTTGAACGGAACTACAATGAGCAGTTCTTC.

The chain links TRBV5-1 to TRBJ2-5; no clear D. V gave up 4 bases and J gave up 2 bases, with 12 bases separating them. The CDR3 runs to 14 residues. Germline values: CDR1 SGHRS, CDR2 YFSETQ. CDR3 bases: TGCGCCAGCAGCCTGGGCCTTTCTCAAGAGACCCAGTACTTC. Its protein is CASSLGLSQETQYF. The complete variable domain, with remaining parts taken from reference TRBV5-1 and TRBJ2-5, reads KAGVTQTPRYLIKTRGQQVTLSCSPISGHRSVSWYQQTPGQGLQFLFEYFSETQRNKGNFPGRFSGRQFSNSRSEMNVSTLELGDSALYLCASSLGLSQETQYFGPGTRLLVL.

The V and J genes are TRBV6-5 and TRBJ2-7; no reliable D call. Germline V gene lookup returns CDR1 MNHEY and CDR2 SVGAGI. The CDR3 covers 12 residues. Trimming took off 4 bases at V and 6 bases at J, with 10 bases between the two ends. CDR3 loop: CASSSVTAEQYF. The CDR3 nucleotides are TGTGCCAGCAGTTCCGTCACCGCCGAGCAGTACTTC.

The V and J genes are TRBV19 and TRBJ1-3; no clear D. V lost 8 bases, J lost 4 bases, and 24 bases lay in between. In germline, CDR1 is LNHDA, CDR2 SQIVND (reference sequence). This CDR3 is built from 17 residues. The DNA of the CDR3 is TGTGCCAGTCACCTTGGACCGATGCAAAGTAGGGGAAACACCATATATTTT. This translates into CASHLGPMQSRGNTIYF.

The genes are TRBV9 and TRBJ1-1; D possibly corresponds to TRBD1 (6 bases). V was pared by 2 bases and J by 4 bases, with 9 bases between. The CDR3 is 13 residues long. Germline V gene data show CDR1 as SGDLS and CDR2 as YYNGEE. As DNA, the CDR3 is TGTGCCAGCAGCGTGGGACAAGTCACTGAAGCTTTCTTT. Amino acid sequence: CASSVGQVTEAFF.

The chain uses TRBV7-9 and TRBJ1-2; D remains ambiguous. The CDR3 is 15 amino acids. V gave up 1 base and J gave up 7 bases, with 16 bases separating them. CDR1 is SEHNR and CDR2 is FQNEAQ in the germline V gene (reference sequence). The CDR3 sequence: CASSLDGRMTSGYTF. The CDR3 bases are TGTGCCAGCAGCTTAGACGGGAGAATGACCTCTGGCTACACCTTC.